Below, one T cell receptor beta chain is given with its context. Per the original data handling: For nucleated cells, counts were estimated from reference gene primer amplification. TCRdb's copy holds only in-frame clones and misses some; the assay was immunoSEQ multiplex PCR. V, J and clone size reflect that table, while D and trimming were determined from the DNA. The sample consists of 90,000 or so clones, 72% of them appearing once. V was pared by 3 bases and J by 0 bases, with 9 bases between. CDR1 ENHRY and CDR2 SYGVKD come from the germline V gene. The CDR3 has 15 residues. The data originate from a study of blood T cell repertoires in COVID-19.

Material for sequencing was peripheral blood. The origin of this receptor is a woman in her sixties or seventies in a cohort sampled during active or convalescent COVID-19. This chain joins TRBV10-3 and TRBJ1-3; D possibly corresponds to TRBD1 (5 bases). This CDR3 is CAISEFGGSGNTIYF. CDR3 coding DNA: TGTGCCATCAGTGAATTCGGGGGCTCTGGAAACACCATATATTTT.